The next 23 T cell receptor beta chains were all read from a single sample in a study of T cells in Graves' hyperthyroidism and ophthalmopathy. From RNA transcripts, TCR beta CDR3 regions were amplified. The study used the HTBI primer set for a first-round RT-PCR of the TCR CDR3. TCRdb reprocessed the multiplex PCR reads via MiXCR and lists one record per CDR3 protein. The sample yields around 480,000 distinct CDR3 sequences, around an eighth seen once. The material sequenced was blood. The receptors come from a young woman with Graves' hyperthyroidism.

In this sample, this clonotype turned up a few times. The V gene is TRBV5-6, the J gene TRBJ2-7; possibly TRBD1 or TRBD2 for D (6 bases each). Germline V gives CDR1 SGHDT, CDR2 YYEEEE. The ends were cut back, 5 bases at V and 3 bases at J, with 18 bases in the middle. There are 15 residues in the CDR3. CDR3 in DNA: TGTGCCAGCAGTTACCCGGGGGCGATTGACTACGAGCAGTACTTC. Encoded protein: CASSYPGAIDYEQYF.

This rearrangement joins TRBV5-1 to TRBJ2-4; 16 nucleotides align to TRBD2. This CDR3 comprises 18 residues. Germline values: CDR1 SGHRS, CDR2 YFSETQ. After removal of 3 bases from V and 0 bases from J, the junction contained 3 bases not matched to a gene. CDR3 protein: CASSSGTSGRVAKNIQYF. The CDR3 bases are TGCGCCAGCAGCTCCGGGACTAGCGGGAGGGTAGCCAAAAACATTCAGTACTTC.

This clonotype has a count of ten or more. J is TRBJ2-7 and V is TRBV5-5; D may be TRBD1 (5 bases). V gave up 0 bases and J gave up 4 bases, with 11 bases separating them. This CDR3 is built from 14 residues. The germline V gene has CDR1 SGHKS and CDR2 YYEKEE (reference sequence). As DNA, the CDR3 is TGTGCCAGCAGCTTGGGCAAGGGGTGGTACGAGCAGTACTTC. Translated, it gives CASSLGKGWYEQYF.

The J gene is TRBJ2-1, the V gene TRBV19; 7 nucleotides line up with TRBD1. V shed 8 bases, J shed 9 bases, and the junction held 7 bases outside the gene matches. The CDR3 runs to 12 residues. In germline, CDR1 is LNHDA, CDR2 SQIVND (reference sequence). This CDR3 reads CASSWWDSEQFF. CDR3 coding DNA: TGTGCCAGTTCCTGGTGGGACAGTGAGCAGTTCTTC.

In its sample, this clonotype was seen many times. This chain links TRBV12-3 or TRBV12-4 with TRBJ2-3; TRBD2 agrees at 7 bases. This CDR3 has 17 amino acids. J lost 3 bases, V lost 2 bases, and 11 bases had no gene match. CDR3: CASSLIFGGGPTDTQYF. As DNA, the CDR3 is TGTGCCAGCAGTTTAATCTTTGGGGGAGGGCCAACAGATACGCAGTATTTT.

There are many counts of this clonotype. Written as DNA, the CDR3 is TGTGCCAGTAACCGGGACAGCGGTTTGGGCTACGAGCAGTACGTC. This codes for CASNRDSGLGYEQYV. The chain employs TRBV6-1 and TRBJ2-7; TRBD1 agrees at 7 bases. CDR3 length: 15 residues. The J segment lost 3 bases and the V segment lost 9 bases, leaving 14 bases of the junction unmatched. CDR1 is MNHNS and CDR2 is SASEGT in the germline V gene.

This clonotype was observed a few times. The rearrangement links TRBV30 to TRBJ1-1, with 8 nucleotides matching TRBD1. After removal of 3 bases from V and 4 bases from J, the junction contained 7 bases not matched to a gene. CDR3 length: 14 amino acids. CDR1 is GTSNPN, CDR2 SVGIG, per germline (reference sequence). CDR3 amino acids: CAWRRGQVGTEAFF. DNA of the CDR3: TGTGCCTGGAGAAGGGGACAGGTAGGCACTGAAGCTTTCTTT.

Only a few counts were recorded for this clonotype. V and J are TRBV6-5 and TRBJ2-1; no definite D call. V was pared by 1 base and J by 4 bases, with 8 bases between. This CDR3 has 14 residues. Germline V gene sequence: CDR1 MNHEY, CDR2 SVGAGI. The CDR3 protein is CASSYLQKYNEQFF. In DNA, the CDR3 is TGTGCCAGCAGTTACTTGCAGAAATACAATGAGCAGTTCTTC.

V and J are TRBV14 and TRBJ2-7, with 12 bases matching TRBD2. Trimming cost V 4 bases and J 3 bases; bases outside gene matches: 10. The CDR3 runs 17 residues. In germline, CDR1 is SGHDN, CDR2 FVKESK. CDR3 sequence (DNA): TGTGCCAGCAGCCCCCGAGTTGGACTAGCGGGATTCTACGAGCAGTACTTC. Translated, it gives CASSPRVGLAGFYEQYF.

This clonotype was observed at least ten times. The chain joins TRBV27 to TRBJ1-1; 8 bases align to TRBD1. Trimming cost V 6 bases and J 0 bases; bases outside gene matches: 12. Germline V CDR1 and CDR2: MNHEY, SMNVEV (reference sequence). This CDR3 has 17 residues. The CDR3 protein is CASRSETHRGMNTEAFF. The CDR3 bases are TGTGCCAGCAGATCAGAAACCCACAGGGGGATGAACACTGAAGCTTTCTTT.

This clonotype was observed at least ten times. V is TRBV12-3 or TRBV12-4 and J is TRBJ2-1, with 12 positions matching TRBD2. The CDR3 is 15 residues long. The ends lost 6 bases at V and 9 bases at J; junction bases unmatched: 9. The CDR3 reads CASSDPGLAGLEQFF. The CDR3 nucleotides read TGTGCCAGCAGCGACCCCGGACTAGCGGGACTTGAGCAGTTCTTC.

This clonotype showed up many times. The V gene is TRBV14, the J gene TRBJ1-4; the D is unclear. The CDR3 sequence is 14 residues long. Between the trimmed V and J ends, which lost 4 bases and 7 bases, there was a span of 13 bases. The germline gives CDR1 SGHDN, CDR2 FVKESK. CDR3 loop: CASSPQNSGEKLFF. The CDR3 region has the DNA TGTGCCAGCAGCCCCCAGAACTCGGGTGAAAAACTGTTTTTT.

This clonotype was seen repeatedly, ten times or more. The V and J genes are TRBV11-2 and TRBJ1-2; maybe TRBD1 (5 bases). The CDR3 consists of 15 residues. The V end lost 5 bases, the J end lost 4 bases, and 17 bases lay between the germline ends. Germline V gene lookup returns CDR1 SGHAT and CDR2 FQNNGV. This chain's CDR3 is CASSPPLGTSYGYTF. DNA for the CDR3: TGTGCCAGCAGCCCCCCGCTCGGGACTTCCTATGGCTACACCTTC.

This chain joins TRBV9 and TRBJ2-5, with 8 bases identical to TRBD1. CDR1 SGDLS and CDR2 YYNGEE come from the germline V gene. The CDR3 consists of 16 residues. Unmatched junction bases numbered 8, after V lost 4 bases and J lost 0 bases. The CDR3, as DNA: TGTGCCAGCAGCCCAACGGGACAGGCGTACCAAGAGACCCAGTACTTC. Protein sequence: CASSPTGQAYQETQYF.

This clonotype was found a few times. J is TRBJ2-3 and V is TRBV7-9; a weak D match, TRBD2 (5 bases). CDR1 SEHNR and CDR2 FQNEAQ come from the germline V gene (reference sequence). This CDR3 is 16 amino acids long. Trimming removed 5 bases from V and 2 bases from J, with 17 bases in between. CDR3 sequence: CASSPLDLGVTDTQYF. The CDR3 nucleotides are TGTGCCAGCAGCCCCCTAGATCTCGGGGTCACAGATACGCAGTATTTT.

This clonotype was detected many times. V usage is TRBV3-1 and J usage is TRBJ2-3; TRBD2 matches at 8 bases. This CDR3 contains 16 residues. Looked up from germline, CDR1 is LGHDT and CDR2 is YNNKEL (reference sequence). With 0 bases clipped from V and 5 bases from J, the junction kept 7 bases outside the gene matches. In DNA form, the CDR3 reads TGTGCCAGCAGCCAAGATCCAGCGGGAGTGGTAGATACGCAGTATTTT. Encoded protein: CASSQDPAGVVDTQYF.

The chain uses TRBV4-1 and TRBJ2-4; D might be TRBD1 (8 bases). The CDR3 is 11 residues long. Germline-derived CDR1 and CDR2 are MGHRA and YSYEKL. V was shortened by 8 bases and J by 10 bases, with 12 bases between the two germline ends. The CDR3 loop is CASLQGGIQYF. In nucleotides, the CDR3 is TGCGCCAGCCTACAGGGGGGGATTCAGTACTTC.

The sample holds a few counts of this clonotype. This chain connects TRBV28 to TRBJ1-1; D uncertain. The germline V and J ends were trimmed by 6 bases and 5 bases, with 16 bases remaining between them. This CDR3 has 14 amino acids. Germline V gene sequence: CDR1 MDHEN, CDR2 SYDVKM. CDR3 nucleotides: TGTGCCAGCAGCCCAACAGCGGGGAGGACTGAAGCTTTCTTT. Residues: CASSPTAGRTEAFF.

In its sample, this clonotype was seen many times. The chain recombines TRBV12-3 or TRBV12-4 with TRBJ1-2; possibly TRBD1 for D (5 bases). V lost 4 bases and J 6 bases, leaving 9 bases between the germline ends. This CDR3 is built from 12 residues. The CDR3 nucleotides are TGTGCCAGCAGTTGGGGGGTCGATGGCTACACCTTC. This codes for CASSWGVDGYTF.

For this clonotype: A much larger clone differs by one base, so this may be a read error. The chain combines TRBV10-3 with TRBJ2-1; 15 bases line up with TRBD2. The CDR3 consists of 17 residues. CDR1 and CDR2 (germline): ENHRY, SYGVKD. CDR3 sequence reads: CAARTSGRAFSYNGQFF. The CDR3 coding sequence is TGTGCCGCCCGGACTAGCGGGAGGGCCTTTTCCTACAATGGGCAGTTCTTC.

There are many counts of this clonotype. The rearrangement joins TRBV24-1 to TRBJ2-1, with D uncertain. The CDR3 is 12 residues long. In germline, CDR1 is KGHDR, CDR2 SFDVKD. Trimming cost V 3 bases and J 7 bases, with 6 bases left between them. CDR3: CATSDLRNEQFF. DNA of the CDR3: TGTGCCACCAGTGATCTAAGGAATGAGCAGTTCTTC.

This clonotype was detected only a few times. This sequence joins TRBV19 and TRBJ1-4, with a tentative D call TRBD1 (6 bases). Germline loops: CDR1 LNHDA, CDR2 SQIVND (reference sequence). CDR3 size: 16 residues. V was cut by 6 bases and J by 0 bases, with 14 bases left in between. CDR3 amino acids: CASRADRQATNEKLFF. The DNA for the CDR3 is TGTGCCAGTAGGGCGGACAGACAAGCAACTAATGAAAAACTGTTTTTT.

This clonotype was counted at least ten times. The V gene is TRBV7-9, the J gene TRBJ1-2; a possible D gene is TRBD1 (6 bases). The CDR3 runs 15 residues. V was cut by 0 bases and J by 4 bases, with 12 bases left in between. CDR1 is SEHNR, CDR2 FQNEAQ, per germline (reference sequence). DNA for the CDR3: TGTGCCAGCAGCTTAGCTCCAGGGGCCTCCTATGGCTACACCTTC. Protein: CASSLAPGASYGYTF.